The rows below give T cell receptor beta chains drawn from one sample of a study of blood T cell repertoires in COVID-19. Sequencing used immunoSEQ multiplex PCR; TCRdb keeps in-frame clones, though not all of them. The sample holds 130,000 or so clones, more than 70% seen once. Sequenced: peripheral blood. These receptors were collected from a woman in her sixties or seventies with acute or convalescent COVID-19. The CDR3 runs from the conserved cysteine through the conserved F or W. D genes are given only for firm matches.

j_call	v_call	d_call	cdr3_aa	cdr3_nt
TRBJ2-7	TRBV6-5	.	CASSPHRDSFYEQYF	TGTGCCAGCAGTCCCCACAGGGATAGCTTCTACGAGCAGTACTTC
TRBJ2-3	TRBV14	.	CASSPDRNTDTQYF	TGTGCCAGCAGCCCCGACAGGAACACAGATACGCAGTATTTT
TRBJ2-1	TRBV6-5	TRBD1	CASSYTGTGQFNEQFF	TGTGCCAGCAGTTACACAGGGACAGGACAGTTCAATGAGCAGTTCTTC
TRBJ1-2	TRBV4-1	.	CASSQEEGRNYGYTF	TGCGCCAGCAGCCAAGAGGAGGGTCGTAACTATGGCTACACCTTC
TRBJ2-5	TRBV25-1	.	CASSEYRNTGTQYF	TGTGCCAGCAGTGAATACCGGAATACGGGGACCCAGTACTTC
TRBJ2-5	TRBV2	TRBD2	CASTPAPGLARETQYF	TGTGCCAGCACCCCTGCACCGGGACTAGCGAGGGAGACCCAGTACTTC
TRBJ1-2	TRBV24-1	.	CATSVSGIDYGYTF	TGTGCCACCAGTGTGTCGGGGATCGACTATGGCTACACCTTC
TRBJ1-1	TRBV27	.	CASSSGMNTEAFF	TGTGCCAGCAGTTCGGGTATGAACACTGAAGCTTTCTTT
TRBJ2-6	TRBV10-3	TRBD1	CAIWAGGTGANVLTF	TGTGCCATCTGGGCAGGGGGCACTGGGGCCAACGTCCTGACTTTC
TRBJ2-2	TRBV28	TRBD1	CASRSTGMGTGELFF	TGTGCCAGCAGGTCGACAGGGATGGGCACCGGGGAGCTGTTTTTT